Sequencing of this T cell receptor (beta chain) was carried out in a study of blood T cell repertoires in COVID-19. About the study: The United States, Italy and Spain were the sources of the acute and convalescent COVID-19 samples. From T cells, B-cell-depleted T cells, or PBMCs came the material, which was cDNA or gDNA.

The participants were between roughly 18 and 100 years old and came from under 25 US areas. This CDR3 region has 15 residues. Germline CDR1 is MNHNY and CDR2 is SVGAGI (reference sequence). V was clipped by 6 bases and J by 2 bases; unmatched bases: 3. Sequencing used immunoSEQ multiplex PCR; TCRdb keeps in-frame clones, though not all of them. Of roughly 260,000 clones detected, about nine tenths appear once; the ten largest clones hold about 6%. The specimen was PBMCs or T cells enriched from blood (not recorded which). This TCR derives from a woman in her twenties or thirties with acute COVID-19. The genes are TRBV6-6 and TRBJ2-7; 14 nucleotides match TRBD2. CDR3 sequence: CASSLTSGGAYEQYF. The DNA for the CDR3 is TGTGCCAGCAGCCTGACTAGCGGGGGGGCCTACGAGCAGTACTTC.